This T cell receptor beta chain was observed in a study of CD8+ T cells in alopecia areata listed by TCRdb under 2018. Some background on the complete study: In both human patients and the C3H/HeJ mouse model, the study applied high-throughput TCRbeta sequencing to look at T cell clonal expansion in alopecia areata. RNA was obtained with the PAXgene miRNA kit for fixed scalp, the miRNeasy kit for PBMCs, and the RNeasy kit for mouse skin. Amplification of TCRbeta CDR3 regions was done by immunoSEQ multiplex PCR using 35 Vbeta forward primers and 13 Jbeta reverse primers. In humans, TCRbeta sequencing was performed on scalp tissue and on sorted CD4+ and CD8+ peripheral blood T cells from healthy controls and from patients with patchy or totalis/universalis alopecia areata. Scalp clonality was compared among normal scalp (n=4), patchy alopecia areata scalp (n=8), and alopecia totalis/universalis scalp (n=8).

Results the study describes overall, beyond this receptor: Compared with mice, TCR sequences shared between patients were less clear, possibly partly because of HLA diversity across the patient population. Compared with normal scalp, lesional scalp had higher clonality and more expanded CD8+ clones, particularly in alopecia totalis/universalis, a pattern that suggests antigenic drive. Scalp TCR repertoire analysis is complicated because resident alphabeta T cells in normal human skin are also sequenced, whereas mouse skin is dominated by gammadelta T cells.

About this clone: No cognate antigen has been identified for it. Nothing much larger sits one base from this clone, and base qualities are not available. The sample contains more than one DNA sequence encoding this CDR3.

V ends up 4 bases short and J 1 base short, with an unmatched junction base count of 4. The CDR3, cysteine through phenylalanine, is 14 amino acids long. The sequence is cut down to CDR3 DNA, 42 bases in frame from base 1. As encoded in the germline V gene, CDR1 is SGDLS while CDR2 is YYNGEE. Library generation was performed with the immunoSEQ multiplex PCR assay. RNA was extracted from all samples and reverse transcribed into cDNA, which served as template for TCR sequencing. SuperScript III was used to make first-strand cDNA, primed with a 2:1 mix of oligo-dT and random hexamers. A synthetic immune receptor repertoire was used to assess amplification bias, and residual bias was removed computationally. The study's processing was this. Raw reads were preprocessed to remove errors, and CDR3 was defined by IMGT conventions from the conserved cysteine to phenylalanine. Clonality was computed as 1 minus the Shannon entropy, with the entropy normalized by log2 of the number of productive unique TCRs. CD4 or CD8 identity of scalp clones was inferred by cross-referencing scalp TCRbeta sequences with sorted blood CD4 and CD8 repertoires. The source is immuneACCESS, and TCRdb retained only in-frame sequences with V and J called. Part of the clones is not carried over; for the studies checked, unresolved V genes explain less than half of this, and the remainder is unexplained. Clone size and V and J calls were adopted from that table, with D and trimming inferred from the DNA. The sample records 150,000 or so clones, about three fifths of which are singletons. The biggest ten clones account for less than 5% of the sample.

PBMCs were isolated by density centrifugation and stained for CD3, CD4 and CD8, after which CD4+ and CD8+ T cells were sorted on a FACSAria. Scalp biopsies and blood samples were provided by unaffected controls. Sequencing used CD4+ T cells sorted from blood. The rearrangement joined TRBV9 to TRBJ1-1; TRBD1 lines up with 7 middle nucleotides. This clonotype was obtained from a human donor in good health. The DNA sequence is TGTGCCAGCAGCCCACGACAGGGGAACACTGAAGCTTTCTTT. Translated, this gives CASSPRQGNTEAFF.